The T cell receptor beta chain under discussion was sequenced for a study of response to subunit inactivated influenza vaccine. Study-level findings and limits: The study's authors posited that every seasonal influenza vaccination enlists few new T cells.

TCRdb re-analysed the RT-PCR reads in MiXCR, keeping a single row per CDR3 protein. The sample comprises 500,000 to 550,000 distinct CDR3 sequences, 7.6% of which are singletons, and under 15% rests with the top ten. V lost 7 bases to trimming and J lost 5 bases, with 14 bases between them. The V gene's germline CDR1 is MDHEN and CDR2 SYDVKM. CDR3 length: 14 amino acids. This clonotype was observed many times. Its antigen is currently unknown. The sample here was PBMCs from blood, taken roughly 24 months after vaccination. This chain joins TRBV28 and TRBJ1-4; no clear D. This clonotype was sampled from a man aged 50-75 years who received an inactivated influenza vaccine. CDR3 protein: CASTDRGKNEKLFF. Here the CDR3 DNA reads TGTGCCAGCACCGATAGAGGAAAGAATGAAAAACTGTTTTTT.